This T cell receptor (beta chain) was recovered during a study of vaccination effects on CD4 cells after COVID-19. V dropped 0 bases and J dropped 16 bases, with 8 bases sitting between them. This CDR3 has 11 residues. Germline V gene sequence: CDR1 SGHDT, CDR2 YYEEEE. Measured with immunoSEQ multiplex PCR; TCRdb has only the in-frame clones, and not every one. The data hold tens of thousands of clones, with 70% to 85% observed a single time. In regard to this clone: What it binds is not known.

Following culture for approximately ten days, CD4+ T cells were isolated. Of the BNT162b2 and mRNA-1273 vaccines, participants received two doses of one or the other. Fresh IL-2-containing medium replaced half the medium on days 3 and 7. This sample comprised CD4+ T cells from PBMCs cultured without peptide, obtained after COVID-19 vaccination. The receptor's source is a human donor who received a COVID-19 vaccine. This sequence joins TRBV5-6 and TRBJ1-6; D might be TRBD1 (5 bases). CDR3 DNA sequence: TGTGCCAGCAGCTTGGCAGGGAAACTCCACTTT. The encoded protein is CASSLAGKLHF.